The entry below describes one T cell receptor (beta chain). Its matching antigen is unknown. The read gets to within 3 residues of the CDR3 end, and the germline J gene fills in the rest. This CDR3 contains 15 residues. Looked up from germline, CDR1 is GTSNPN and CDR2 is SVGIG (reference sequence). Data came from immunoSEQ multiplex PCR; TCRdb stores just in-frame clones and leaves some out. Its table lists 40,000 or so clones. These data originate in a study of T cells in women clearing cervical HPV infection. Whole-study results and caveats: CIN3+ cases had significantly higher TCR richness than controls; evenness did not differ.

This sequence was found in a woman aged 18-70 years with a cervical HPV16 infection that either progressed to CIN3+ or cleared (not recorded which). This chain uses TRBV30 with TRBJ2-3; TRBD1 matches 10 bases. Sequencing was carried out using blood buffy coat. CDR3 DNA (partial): TGTGCCTGGAGTGGCCCGGGACAGGGGAGACAGCCG. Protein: CAWSGPGQGRQP. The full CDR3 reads CAWSGPGQGRQPQYF. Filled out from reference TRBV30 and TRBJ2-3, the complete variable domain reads SQTIHQWPATLVQPVGSPLSLECTVEGTSNPNLYWYRQAAGRGLQLLFYSVGIGQISSEVPQNLSASRPQDRQFILSSKKLLLSDSGFYLCAWSGPGQGRQPQYFGPGTRLTVL.